This TCR beta chain was profiled in a study of blood T cell repertoires in COVID-19. Study background: Samples came from the United States, Italy and Spain, spanning acute and convalescent COVID-19. Nucleic acid was either cDNA or gDNA, and it came from T cells, B-cell-depleted T cells, or PBMCs.

As for this clone: Compared with germline, one end of the junction differs, possibly owing to a read error.

Generated by immunoSEQ multiplex PCR, the TCRdb table keeps only in-frame clones and is missing some. Of 90,000 to 95,000 clones listed, 70% to 90% are singletons. The CDR3 covers 18 residues. Germline V gene data show CDR1 as SSHAT and CDR2 as FNYEAQ (reference sequence). This clonotype was sampled from a woman of 80 years or more with active COVID-19. This sequence joins TRBV7-7 and TRBJ2-5; 13 bases fit TRBD2. Sequenced sample: peripheral blood. The CDR3 here is CASSLATGGLAGQETQYF. DNA of the CDR3: TGTGCTAGCAGCTTAGCCACCGGGGGACTAGCGGGGCAAGAGACCCAGTACTTC.